The present T cell receptor (beta chain) was sequenced within a study of OX40 agonist ivuxolimab in advanced cancers. A note on the overall study: Ivuxolimab, which targeted the costimulatory receptor OX40 (CD134), was an agonistic, fully human IgG2 monoclonal antibody. Intravenous ivuxolimab was administered to patients every 2 weeks at six dose levels: 0.01, 0.1, 0.3, 1.5, 3 and 10 mg/kg. Among the roughly 50 dose-escalation patients, 19 had hepatocellular carcinoma, 15 or so melanoma, 9 renal cell carcinoma and 9 head and neck cancer. A male proportion of approximately 83% and a mean age of around 60 years, ranging from about 20 to 85, were recorded for the dose-escalation cohort. Prior anti-PD-1, anti-PD-L1 or anti-CTLA-4 therapy was permitted, and 40% of dose-escalation patients had received checkpoint inhibitors. Three dose-escalation patients achieved partial responses, one with hepatocellular carcinoma and two with cutaneous melanoma. Peripheral TCRbeta sequencing aimed to test whether ivuxolimab altered TCR sequence diversity and caused clonal T-cell expansion. The paper reports the monotherapy dose-escalation portion (N of about 47 patients) of the phase I ivuxolimab trial. The full study reports these points: Low levels of normalized T-cell clonal expansion were also seen in some patients who did not respond. After ivuxolimab, CD8+ T cells had more expanded clones than CD4+ T cells on average. Clonal expansion of both CD4+ and CD8+ blood T cells was observed from baseline to week 6 at doses 0.1 to 3.0 mg/kg. Partial responders in the 0.1-3.0 mg/kg groups had among the lowest normalized peripheral clonal expansion, especially among CD8+ T cells. Which antigens the clonally expanded peripheral T cells were specific for was not determined.

The CDR3 starts with the cysteine, ends with the phenylalanine, and has 10 residues. Only CDR3 DNA remains: 30 bases, in frame from the first base. V ends up 8 bases short and J 15 bases short, with an unmatched junction base count of 4. CDR1 is given as LNHDA and CDR2 as SQIVND, both from the germline V gene (reference sequence). This clone was observed a few times. The antigen this receptor binds is unknown. Per-nucleotide qualities are absent, and no much larger clonotype sits a single base away. Patients with autoimmune disease history or receiving systemic immunosuppression were excluded from the trial. Peripheral blood for TCR sequencing was drawn from every dose cohort at baseline, at cycle 4 day 1 and at cycle 7 day 1. Samples came from an open-label, multicenter, first-in-human phase I dose-escalation trial of ivuxolimab. Adults with locally advanced or metastatic melanoma, renal cell, hepatocellular, or head and neck squamous cell carcinoma were enrolled in the trial. Before TCR sequencing, CD4+ T cells and CD8+ T cells were sorted from peripheral blood as separate populations.

Genomic DNA was extracted from sorted cells for sequencing of the TCRbeta CDR3 region. TCRbeta CDR3 regions were sequenced using the immunoSEQ Assay. TCRdb carries this immuneACCESS record with in-frame sequences only. Its versions omit some clonotypes, under half of them owing to an unresolved V gene in the studies checked, with the rest unexplained. For this sample there are 70,000 to 95,000 clones; around 90% appear just once. The ten largest clones capture 1% to 1.3% of the sample. This material consisted of CD4+ or CD8+ T cells sorted from blood, taken in a trial of the OX40 agonist ivuxolimab. This sequence uses TRBV19 and TRBJ2-1; a stretch of 10 junction bases matches TRBD2. The source is an adult with an advanced solid tumor such as melanoma, head and neck, liver or kidney cancer. The DNA sequence is TGTGCCAGTCCGAGCGGGAGGGGGTTCTTC. The resulting protein is CASPSGRGFF.